The rows below give T cell receptor beta chains drawn from one sample of a study of T cell repertoires in cytomegalovirus infection. One entry per CDR3 protein results from TCRdb running MiXCR on the reads. The sample includes approximately 110,000 distinct CDR3 sequences, 25% to 30% of them seen just once. The antigens for these receptors are not known. Material: CD8+ T cells from cultured PBMCs, obtained from culture after CMV antigen stimulation. These TCRs come from a human donor in good health (CMV status not recorded). Some clones in this sample may be carry-over from other donors' samples. Both conserved end residues are part of each CDR3. Each record gives: V gene, J gene, CDR3 length, clone size, CDR3 protein. Expanded clones are given a class, and other clones once, few, many or no size at all.

>TRBV4-1|TRBJ2-7|17|few
CASSPSTAGTGVNEQYF
>TRBV6-1|TRBJ2-2|15|.
CATQSWTGRTGELFF
>TRBV6-1|TRBJ2-1|16|.
CASSTRRTSPYNEQFF
>TRBV19|TRBJ1-5|12|.
CASSIGGEAQHF
>TRBV15|TRBJ2-2|16|many
CATTPTSGVNTGELFF
>TRBV12-3/TRBV12-4|TRBJ1-1|14|.
CANSNLQGPTEAFF
>TRBV7-8|TRBJ2-5|14|many
CASSPGPYQETQYF
>TRBV12-3/TRBV12-4|TRBJ1-2|13|.
CASSLGQAGGYTF
>TRBV28|TRBJ1-2|14|few
CASSTTGPGGGYTF
>TRBV5-1|TRBJ2-3|15|many
CASSPRQGWTDTQYF
>TRBV6-1|TRBJ1-2|13|.
CASSEPDRYGYTF
>TRBV6-1|TRBJ2-1|13|few
CASSERPGNEQFF
>TRBV20-1|TRBJ2-2|13|few
CSASTGNTGELFF
>TRBV19|TRBJ1-1|12|.
CASRMGSTEAFF
>TRBV20-1|TRBJ2-7|16|many
CSARGLGRTGESEQYF
>TRBV6-1|TRBJ2-3|17|many
CASSEAGAGRSTDTQYF
>TRBV12-3/TRBV12-4|TRBJ1-5|14|.
CASSLFEGNQPQHF
>TRBV12-3/TRBV12-4|TRBJ2-7|14|few
CASSWDRDIYEQYF
>TRBV4-1|TRBJ1-2|15|.
CASSDLTGVGYGYTF
>TRBV7-2|TRBJ2-7|16|.
CAGSLAGTGLAYEQYF
>TRBV12-3/TRBV12-4|TRBJ2-1|13|many
CASTVGLTNEQFF
>TRBV27|TRBJ2-6|16|once
CASSLSGVAGANVLTF
>TRBV10-2|TRBJ2-1|13|.
CASSETGAREQFF
>TRBV19|TRBJ1-1|13|.
CASRTGPNTEAFF
>TRBV6-1|TRBJ1-1|13|many
CASSERDNTEAFF
>TRBV27|TRBJ2-7|16|.
CASSYSQGALLYEQYF
>TRBV7-9|TRBJ1-2|15|few
CASSFGTGGMDGYTF
>TRBV11-3|TRBJ1-1|13|.
CASSLEDSTEAFF
>TRBV7-6|TRBJ1-1|14|.
CASSPRFRGTEAFF
>TRBV19|TRBJ2-3|13|.
CASRRTGTDTQYF
>TRBV19|TRBJ1-2|14|few
CASSFTGGANGYTF
>TRBV7-9|TRBJ2-5|15|.
CASSLSRGIRETQYF
>TRBV6-2/TRBV6-3|TRBJ1-1|14|few
CASSYPDRDTEAFF